This TCR beta chain comes out of a study of cytomegalovirus exposure and HLA in healthy donors. Overall study results and limits: Reports described diagnosis of cytomegalovirus status by the classifier as highly specific and sensitive. The study recorded 160 or so TCR beta chains that were cytomegalovirus-associated. TCR sequences were mostly rare, though some public TCRs occurred in many donors.

As to this clone: As yet, its antigen is unknown.

Sequenced by immunoSEQ multiplex PCR; TCRdb stores in-frame clones only, minus some. The table shows over 150,000 clones, with 86% occurring only once. It was the roughly 130-subject validation cohort, separate from the approximately 700-subject first cohort, to which the donors belonged. This CDR3 comprises 15 residues. Trimming shortened V by 1 base and J by 4 bases, and 16 bases separated the two germline ends. The germline CDR1 and CDR2 sequences are GTSNPN and SVGIG (reference sequence). This clonotype was sampled from a man aged 18 to 29 in good health and CMV-seropositive. The V gene is TRBV30, the J gene TRBJ1-2, with D possibly matching TRBD1 (6 bases). Sequenced: PBMCs. CDR3 amino acids: CAWSAQFQGSYGYTF. The CDR3 DNA is TGTGCCTGGAGTGCACAATTCCAGGGGTCCTATGGCTACACCTTC.